This T cell receptor beta chain comes out of a study of CD8 T cells in Susac syndrome. Germline-derived CDR1 and CDR2 are SEHNR and FQNEAQ (reference sequence). This CDR3 spans 15 amino acids. After removal of 5 bases from V and 4 bases from J, the junction contained 7 bases not matched to a gene. Random hexamers served to reverse transcribe roughly 0.5 to 1 ug RNA. TCRdb reprocessed the immunoSEQ multiplex PCR reads with MiXCR, giving one entry per CDR3 protein. The sample gives about 140,000 distinct CDR3 sequences, roughly 95% of which show up once; 0.065% to 0.1% is in the top ten. The sequence derives from a human donor in good health. Sequencing was carried out using CD4+ T cells from PBMCs. V usage is TRBV7-9 and J usage is TRBJ2-3, with TRBD1 matching over 9 bases. In nucleotides, the CDR3 is TGTGCCAGCAGCCGGGGACAGGGCTTTGCAGATACGCAGTATTTT. This gives the protein CASSRGQGFADTQYF. Full variable domain (rest looked up from reference TRBV7-9 and TRBJ2-3): DTGVSQNPRHKITKRGQNVTFRCDPISEHNRLYWYRQTLGQGPEFLTYFQNEAQLEKSRLLSDRFSAERPKGSFSTLEIQRTEQGDSAMYLCASSRGQGFADTQYFGPGTRLTVL.